A single sample gave rise to the 2 T cell receptor beta chains below, sequenced in a study of blood T cell repertoires in COVID-19. Method: immunoSEQ multiplex PCR; TCRdb's copy keeps in-frame clones and lacks some. The sample yields fewer than 250,000 clones, more than 80% seen once. Sequenced sample: peripheral blood. The receptor source for this set is a human donor in a cohort sampled during active COVID-19.

This chain uses TRBV4-1 with TRBJ2-1; 9 bases are shared with TRBD1. Germline CDR1 is MGHRA and CDR2 is YSYEKL. V dropped 3 bases and J dropped 6; count of bases not matched to a gene: 3. The CDR3 has 14 residues. The CDR3 DNA is TGCGCCAGCAGCCACCAGACAGGGGGCAATGAGCAGTTCTTC. It yields the protein CASSHQTGGNEQFF.

V gene TRBV6-5 combines with J gene TRBJ2-1, with D perhaps matching TRBD2 (5 bases). V lost 6 bases and J lost 7, with 7 bases in between. This CDR3 region has 11 residues. Looked up from germline, CDR1 is MNHEY and CDR2 is SVGAGI. The CDR3 sequence is CASSRGNEQFF. The DNA of the CDR3 is TGTGCCAGCAGCCGCGGGAATGAGCAGTTCTTC.